These 14 T cell receptor beta chains share one sample of origin, sequenced in a study of post-analysis software for immune sequencing data. cDNA libraries of TCR beta carried unique molecular identifiers. TCRdb recomputed calls from the PCR reads with MiXCR, one row per CDR3 protein. The sample lists 450,000 or so distinct CDR3 sequences, nearly 45% seen once, with about 12% in the top ten. Their antigens are not known. General study results and limits: In patients, about 5 TRBV segments were more frequent than in controls, with TRBV5-6, TRBV5-1 and TRBV20-1 among them.

The sequenced material came from blood. Receptors were obtained from a girl between 5 and 17 years old with multiple sclerosis.

This clonotype appeared once. J is TRBJ1-2 and V is TRBV6-6; TRBD1 aligns across 7 bases. After removal of 9 bases from V and 8 bases from J, the junction contained 9 bases not matched to a gene. The germline V gene encodes CDR1 MNHNY and CDR2 SVGAGI (reference sequence). The CDR3 is 12 residues long. The CDR3 DNA reads as TGTGCCAGTTTACAGGGGATTGGAGGCTACACCTTC. Its translation is CASLQGIGGYTF.

The V and J genes are TRBV3-1 and TRBJ2-1; tentative D call: TRBD2 (5 bases). Trimming cost V 2 bases and J 7 bases, with 12 bases left between them. The CDR3 runs 14 residues. CDR1 and CDR2 from the germline V gene are LGHDT and YNNKEL (reference sequence). CDR3 DNA sequence: TGTGCCAGCAGCCAAAGGGTAGCGAAGAATGAGCAGTTCTTC. It specifies CASSQRVAKNEQFF.

This clonotype was recorded only once. The chain recombines TRBV20-1 with TRBJ2-4; D possibly corresponds to TRBD2 (5 bases). The ends were cut back, 3 bases at V and 2 bases at J, with 11 bases in the middle. Germline-derived CDR1 and CDR2 are DFQATT and SNEGSKA (reference sequence). CDR3 length equals 14 residues. The CDR3 region has the DNA TGCAGTGCTAGGGAGGATCTGACCAAAAACATTCAGTACTTC. It codes for CSAREDLTKNIQYF.

The chain has TRBV28 and TRBJ2-3; D is undetermined. The V and J ends lost 2 bases and 2 bases respectively, with 8 bases between them. Germline V CDR1 and CDR2: MDHEN, SYDVKM. This CDR3 is built from 14 residues. This CDR3 reads CASSLRQNTDTQYF. CDR3 DNA sequence: TGTGCCAGCAGTTTAAGGCAGAACACAGATACGCAGTATTTT.

The rearrangement joins TRBV29-1 to TRBJ2-1; TRBD2 agrees at 11 bases. Germline CDR1 is SQVTM and CDR2 is ANQGSEA. The CDR3 length is 16 residues. V was clipped by 7 bases and J by 9 bases; unmatched bases: 17. The CDR3 loop reads CSAAGSGRAPVSEQFF. The CDR3 DNA sequence: TGCAGCGCCGCGGGTAGCGGGAGGGCCCCGGTGAGTGAGCAGTTCTTC.

The chain is built from TRBV12-3 or TRBV12-4 and TRBJ2-7, with unresolved D. The CDR3 runs 14 residues. Trimming cost V 4 bases and J 1 base, with 11 bases left between them. This chain's CDR3 is CASSCLLNSYEQYF. CDR3 DNA sequence: TGTGCCAGCAGTTGTTTGCTAAATTCCTACGAGCAGTACTTC.

This clonotype was seen a handful of times. CDR3 DNA: TGTGCCAGCAGCCAAGGACCCTGGGGGGGCCAAGAGACCCAGTACTTC. Amino acid sequence: CASSQGPWGGQETQYF. The chain links TRBV4-2 to TRBJ2-5, with TRBD2 identical over 7 bases. V was clipped by 1 base and J by 1 base; unmatched bases: 6. This CDR3 has 16 amino acids. In germline, CDR1 is LGHNA, CDR2 YNFKEQ.

This chain links TRBV20-1 with TRBJ2-7, with 13 positions matching TRBD2. The CDR3 extends over 14 amino acids. After removal of 5 bases from V and 4 bases from J, the junction contained 5 bases not matched to a gene. The germline V gene has CDR1 DFQATT and CDR2 SNEGSKA (reference sequence). In DNA, the CDR3 is TGCAGTGCTCGAGGGACTAGCGGGACATACGAGCAGTACTTC. Translation gives CSARGTSGTYEQYF.

The chain links TRBV4-1 to TRBJ1-2; D gene ambiguous. Germline CDR1 is MGHRA and CDR2 is YSYEKL. The CDR3 has 16 amino acids. V was cut by 2 bases and J by 6 bases, with 19 bases left in between. CDR3 amino acids: CASSQLPGETRDGYTF. CDR3 bases: TGCGCCAGCAGCCAATTGCCCGGCGAAACTAGGGATGGCTACACCTTC.

The chain carries TRBV25-1 and TRBJ1-5, with 7 bases fitting TRBD1. Germline CDR1 reads MGHDK; CDR2 reads SYGVNS. The CDR3 is made up of 19 amino acids. V lost 1 base to trimming and J lost 0 bases; unmatched junction nucleotides: 12. The CDR3 loop reads CASSESRDRESYSNQPQHF. The CDR3 coding sequence is TGTGCCAGCAGTGAATCACGCGACAGGGAGTCATATAGCAATCAGCCCCAGCATTTT.

This clonotype was counted between two and nine times. The chain is built from TRBV20-1 and TRBJ2-1; D unclear. CDR3 length: 12 residues. Germline lookup yields CDR1 DFQATT and CDR2 SNEGSKA (reference sequence). Trimming shortened V by 3 bases and J by 0 bases, and 3 bases separated the two germline ends. The DNA of the CDR3 is TGCAGTGCTAGCCCCTCCTACAATGAGCAGTTCTTC. Amino acid sequence: CSASPSYNEQFF.

V is TRBV29-1 and J is TRBJ2-5, with D maybe TRBD1 (7 bases). The V end lost 1 base, the J end lost 4 bases, and 13 bases lay between the germline ends. The germline V gene encodes CDR1 SQVTM and CDR2 ANQGSEA. The CDR3 spans 14 residues. CDR3 sequence reads: CSVEGEAGGETQYF. The CDR3 DNA follows: TGCAGCGTTGAAGGGGAGGCAGGGGGAGAGACCCAGTACTTC.

This chain joins TRBV7-3 and TRBJ2-7; the D gene could be TRBD1 or TRBD2 (5 bases each). V was shortened by 5 bases and J by 2 bases, with 13 bases between the two germline ends. The CDR3 has 14 amino acids. The germline CDR1 and CDR2 sequences are SGHTA and FQGTGA. CDR3: CASSNNGTPYEQYF. The CDR3 DNA sequence: TGTGCCAGCAGCAACAACGGGACCCCCTACGAGCAGTACTTC.

The genes are TRBV28 and TRBJ2-2; 12 nucleotides line up with TRBD2. J was trimmed by 3 bases and V by 5 bases; bases with no gene match: 7. CDR1 and CDR2 from the germline V gene are MDHEN and SYDVKM. This CDR3 region has 17 residues. The CDR3 region is CASSHRTSGKDTGELFF. CDR3 in DNA: TGTGCCAGCAGTCATAGGACTAGCGGGAAGGACACCGGGGAGCTGTTTTTT.